Presented here are 27 T cell receptor beta chains from one specimen sequenced in a study of beta chain features in type 1 diabetes. Overall study findings and caveats: Among all four CD4+ subsets, Type 1 diabetes patients had TCRB CDR3s that were moderately but significantly shorter.

Expressed TCRB transcripts were sequenced because the entire RNA isolate underwent reverse transcription. TCRdb keeps only in-frame clones here, not all; method: immunoSEQ multiplex PCR. The sample has under 200,000 clones, 7.5% to 9.5% seen once. Their antigens are not known. The sequencing input was central memory CD4+ T cells from blood. The source is a woman aged 18-30 years with type 1 diabetes.

This clone occurred a few times. This chain uses TRBV5-6 with TRBJ1-2, with D unclear. Germline V CDR1 and CDR2: SGHDT, YYEEEE. V shed 1 base and J shed 7 bases, with 8 bases lying between them. The CDR3 is made up of 12 amino acids. In DNA form, the CDR3 reads TGTGCCAGCAGCTTGCTAAGTGCTGGCTACACCTTC. Residues: CASSLLSAGYTF.

This clone has more than one count but fewer than ten. This chain links TRBV5-1 with TRBJ2-5; the match to TRBD2 covers 10 bases. With V trimmed by 4 bases and J by 1 base, 7 bases remained unmatched. In germline, CDR1 is SGHRS, CDR2 YFSETQ. CDR3 length: 16 amino acids. The CDR3 spells CASSALLAGPQETQYF. The CDR3 DNA reads TGCGCCAGCAGCGCCCTACTAGCGGGGCCCCAAGAGACCCAGTACTTC.

This clone was counted between two and nine times. This sequence joins TRBV6-1 and TRBJ2-1, with 12 bases that match TRBD2. CDR1 and CDR2 from the germline V gene are MNHNS and SASEGT. Trimming cost V 3 bases and J 2 bases; bases outside gene matches: 2. CDR3 length: 16 amino acids. This CDR3 reads CASSETSGSAYNEQFF. CDR3 nucleotides: TGTGCCAGCAGTGAGACTAGCGGGAGTGCCTACAATGAGCAGTTCTTC.

The sample holds a few counts of this clone. The chain carries TRBV30 and TRBJ1-2; 8 positions match TRBD1. V was pared by 3 bases and J by 8 bases, with 8 bases of the junction left unmatched. This CDR3 is built from 13 residues. Germline-derived CDR1 and CDR2 are GTSNPN and SVGIG (reference sequence). The CDR3: CAWRTQGAGGYTF. CDR3 DNA sequence: TGTGCCTGGAGGACCCAGGGGGCTGGCGGCTACACCTTC.

This clone was observed a handful of times. The chain has TRBV28 and TRBJ1-1; D not resolved. V was pared by 6 bases and J by 5 bases, with 22 bases between. CDR3 length: 16 amino acids. Germline V gene sequence: CDR1 MDHEN, CDR2 SYDVKM. The CDR3 nucleotides read TGTGCCAGCAGGATCGGTGGTGGGAGGAGTAAGACTGAAGCTTTCTTT. It codes for CASRIGGGRSKTEAFF.

This clone has just a few counts. The chain links TRBV29-1 to TRBJ1-1; D is perhaps TRBD1 (5 bases). CDR3 size: 11 residues. Germline V gene sequence: CDR1 SQVTM, CDR2 ANQGSEA. V was clipped by 6 bases and J by 10 bases, with 15 bases between them. CDR3 residues: CSVRSQGSAFF. DNA of the CDR3: TGCAGCGTCCGCAGCCAGGGCTCAGCTTTCTTT.

The sample holds a few counts of this clone. V usage is TRBV14 and J usage is TRBJ1-2, with D uncertain. The CDR3 covers 13 residues. Trimming left V 0 bases short and J 0 bases short, with 2 bases between. Germline V lookup: CDR1 SGHDN, CDR2 FVKESK. The CDR3 sequence: CASSQDTNYGYTF. As DNA, the CDR3 is TGTGCCAGCAGCCAAGACACTAACTATGGCTACACCTTC.

This clone has a handful of counts. V is TRBV4-3 and J is TRBJ2-7; 7 nucleotides align to TRBD2. The germline V gene has CDR1 LGHNA and CDR2 YSLEER. This CDR3 comprises 14 residues. The V and J ends lost 0 bases and 9 bases, in that order; junction bases with no gene match: 8. The CDR3 loop reads CASSQDHGQRGQYF. The CDR3 DNA reads as TGCGCCAGCAGCCAAGATCACGGGCAGCGGGGGCAGTACTTC.

This clone was picked up a small number of times. The V gene is TRBV2, the J gene TRBJ1-4; D gene unclear. Per germline, CDR1 SNHLY and CDR2 FYNNEI. V lost 6 bases, J lost 4 bases, and 12 bases lay in between. There are 14 residues in the CDR3. In DNA form, the CDR3 reads TGTGCCAGCAGGCAGACAACTTATAATGAAAAACTGTTTTTT. Amino acid sequence: CASRQTTYNEKLFF.

In this sample, this clone turned up a few times. The chain has TRBV7-9 and TRBJ1-5; 10 nucleotides align to TRBD1. Germline trimming cut 5 bases from V and 3 bases from J; bases unmatched to any gene: 7. The CDR3 consists of 16 residues. From germline, CDR1 is SEHNR and CDR2 FQNEAQ (reference sequence). The CDR3 sequence: CASSTSTGGNNQPQHF. CDR3 in DNA: TGTGCCAGCAGCACTTCGACAGGGGGCAACAATCAGCCCCAGCATTTT. The complete variable domain, with remaining parts taken from reference TRBV7-9 and TRBJ1-5, reads DTGVSQNPRHKITKRGQNVTFRCDPISEHNRLYWYRQTLGQGPEFLTYFQNEAQLEKSRLLSDRFSAERPKGSFSTLEIQRTEQGDSAMYLCASSTSTGGNNQPQHFGDGTRLSIL.

V and J are TRBV18 and TRBJ2-7; TRBD2 is a possible D gene (5 bases). The CDR3 totals 12 residues. Between the trimmed V and J ends, which lost 2 bases and 6 bases, there was a span of 8 bases. Germline assignment: CDR1 KGHSH and CDR2 LQKENI. CDR3 sequence (DNA): TGTGCCAGCTCACCAGAGGGCCGCGAGCAGTACTTC. It specifies CASSPEGREQYF.

This clone was observed at least ten times. The V and J genes are TRBV7-2 and TRBJ1-1, with unresolved D. The CDR3 is made up of 14 amino acids. Trimming took 5 bases from V and 1 from J, leaving 11 bases between them. From germline, CDR1 is SGHTA and CDR2 FQGNSA. The CDR3 sequence is CASSQQFRNTEAFF. In nucleotides, the CDR3 is TGTGCCAGCAGCCAACAGTTCCGGAACACTGAAGCTTTCTTT.

This clone was seen more than once but under ten times. The chain combines TRBV27 with TRBJ2-1, with TRBD2 matching 7 bases. Germline V gene data show CDR1 as MNHEY and CDR2 as SMNVEV (reference sequence). The CDR3 totals 14 residues. V shed 2 bases and J 8 bases; nucleotides not matched to a gene: 6. The CDR3 bases are TGTGCCAGCAGTTTACAGCGGGATGGGTATGAGCAGTTCTTC. This codes for CASSLQRDGYEQFF.

In its sample, this clone was seen a few times. The chain employs TRBV19 and TRBJ2-5; weak D call: TRBD1 (6 bases). Between the trimmed V and J ends, which lost 2 bases and 2 bases, there was a span of 9 bases. The CDR3 totals 14 residues. Germline loops: CDR1 LNHDA, CDR2 SQIVND (reference sequence). The CDR3 sequence is CASSIRGQQETQYF. As DNA, the CDR3 is TGTGCCAGTAGTATACGCGGACAGCAAGAGACCCAGTACTTC. The full variable domain, completed using reference TRBV19 and TRBJ2-5, is DGGITQSPKYLFRKEGQNVTLSCEQNLNHDAMYWYRQDPGQGLRLIYYSQIVNDFQKGDIAEGYSVSREKKESFPLTVTSAQKNPTAFYLCASSIRGQQETQYFGPGTRLLVL.

The genes are TRBV16 and TRBJ1-3; TRBD1 might be the D (5 bases). Germline CDR1 is KGHSY and CDR2 is FQNENV. CDR3 length equals 17 residues. Trimming left V 0 bases short and J 0 bases short, with 12 bases between. CDR3 in amino acids: CASSQSVSGHSGNTIYF. CDR3 nucleotides: TGTGCCAGCAGCCAATCGGTATCAGGACACTCTGGAAACACCATATATTTT.

This chain links TRBV11-2 with TRBJ2-5, with D perhaps matching TRBD2 (5 bases). In germline, CDR1 is SGHAT, CDR2 FQNNGV. The CDR3 loop spans 13 amino acids. Deletions cut 3 bases from V and 5 bases from J, with 10 bases between. The CDR3 DNA reads as TGTGCCAGCAGCTTTAGCGAAGGGGAGACCCAGTACTTC. Translation: CASSFSEGETQYF.

The chain combines TRBV5-1 with TRBJ2-7; 7 bases align to TRBD1. Unmatched junction bases numbered 12, after V lost 4 bases and J lost 5 bases. The CDR3 loop spans 15 amino acids. Germline-derived CDR1 and CDR2 are SGHRS and YFSETQ. CDR3: CASSPGQLRDDEQYF. The CDR3 coding sequence is TGCGCCAGCAGCCCGGGACAGCTCCGGGACGACGAGCAGTACTTC.

The V gene is TRBV19, the J gene TRBJ2-1; 8 bases line up with TRBD2. V was pared by 5 bases and J by 3 bases, with 9 bases of the junction left unmatched. CDR3 size: 16 residues. Germline V CDR1 and CDR2: LNHDA, SQIVND (reference sequence). CDR3 in DNA: TGTGCCAGTAGTGATCCAGCGGGAGCGATCTACAATGAGCAGTTCTTC. This codes for CASSDPAGAIYNEQFF.

The table lists this clone with a few counts. The rearrangement joins TRBV27 to TRBJ1-1; a weak D match, TRBD1 (6 bases). Trimming stripped 7 bases from V and 5 bases from J, with 17 bases between. Germline lookup yields CDR1 MNHEY and CDR2 SMNVEV (reference sequence). The length of the CDR3 is 14 residues. This CDR3 reads CASNPWGGGTEAFF. The CDR3 nucleotides read TGTGCCAGCAACCCCTGGGGAGGGGGAACTGAAGCTTTCTTT.

This clone has just a few counts. The V call is TRBV20-1, the J call TRBJ1-1, with D hard to call. This CDR3 comprises 11 residues. Deletions cut 2 bases from V and 5 bases from J, with 6 bases between. The germline gives CDR1 DFQATT, CDR2 SNEGSKA (reference sequence). In DNA form, the CDR3 reads TGCAGTGCTAGAAAGCTGACTGAAGCTTTCTTT. It translates to CSARKLTEAFF.

The chain's CDR3 is CASSQASGAGEQYF. In nucleotides, the CDR3 is TGCGCCAGCAGCCAAGCCTCCGGGGCGGGAGAGCAGTACTTC. This chain uses TRBV4-3 with TRBJ2-7, with D perhaps matching TRBD2 (6 bases). The length of the CDR3 is 14 residues. The germline V gene encodes CDR1 LGHNA and CDR2 YSLEER. Trimming removed 1 base from V and 7 bases from J, with 14 bases in between.

This clone was counted between two and nine times. V gene TRBV5-1 combines with J gene TRBJ1-3, with D maybe TRBD1 (6 bases). This CDR3 is 14 amino acids long. Germline assignment: CDR1 SGHRS and CDR2 YFSETQ. Trimming took 4 bases from V and 0 from J, leaving 8 bases between them. CDR3 amino acids: CASSKQGSGNTIYF. The DNA for the CDR3 is TGCGCCAGCAGCAAACAGGGCTCTGGAAACACCATATATTTT.

This clone was seen at least ten times. J is TRBJ1-6 and V is TRBV4-3, with D possibly matching TRBD1 (5 bases). Germline V lookup: CDR1 LGHNA, CDR2 YSLEER. V gave up 0 bases and J gave up 5 bases, with 11 bases separating them. This CDR3 spans 16 amino acids. CDR3 DNA sequence: TGCGCCAGCAGCCAAGAACCTACAGGACATAATTCACCCCTCCACTTT. Protein sequence: CASSQEPTGHNSPLHF.

There are a few counts of this clone. V is TRBV5-1 and J is TRBJ2-6, with TRBD2 as a possible D gene (5 bases). This CDR3 region has 15 residues. Germline V gene lookup returns CDR1 SGHRS and CDR2 YFSETQ. V was shortened by 6 bases and J by 4 bases, with 14 bases between the two germline ends. The CDR3 DNA sequence: TGCGCCAGCAAAGCGGAATTAATCGGGGCCAACGTCCTGACTTTC. Protein sequence: CASKAELIGANVLTF.

V gene TRBV7-2 combines with J gene TRBJ2-7; 7 bases fit TRBD2. Germline V gene sequence: CDR1 SGHTA, CDR2 FQGNSA. There are 13 residues in the CDR3. V dropped 4 bases and J dropped 6; count of bases not matched to a gene: 6. For the CDR3, the DNA is TGTGCCAGCAGCTCTTCGGGGGAGGGCGAGCAGTACTTC. This sequence encodes CASSSSGEGEQYF.

The chain uses TRBV14 and TRBJ1-5; D unclear. The CDR3 is made up of 18 amino acids. Germline-derived CDR1 and CDR2 are SGHDN and FVKESK. The V gene lost 1 base and the J gene lost 7 bases, with 23 bases spanning the gap. CDR3 sequence: CASSQVLPGRRTGQPQHF. The CDR3 nucleotides are TGTGCCAGCAGCCAAGTTTTACCGGGGAGGCGGACGGGGCAGCCCCAGCATTTT.

The chain carries TRBV6-5 and TRBJ2-7; D call uncertain. Germline V lookup: CDR1 MNHEY, CDR2 SVGAGI. With 0 bases removed from V and 0 bases from J, the gap between germline ends came to 12 bases. The CDR3 consists of 16 residues. CDR3 nucleotides: TGTGCCAGCAGTTACTCGATAGGCGGTAGCTCCTACGAGCAGTACTTC. Protein product: CASSYSIGGSSYEQYF.